This T cell receptor (beta chain) came from a study of blood T cells in healthy people across ages. Notes on the study in general: Observed TCR beta diversity showed a strong correlation with the percentage of naive T cells as measured by flow cytometry.

Then a second PCR, running roughly 7 to 11 cycles, was carried out with a sample-barcoded 5' primer and a J-beta primer mix. One entry per CDR3 protein, called by TCRdb with MiXCR from the 5' RACE reads. The table has about 2 million distinct CDR3 sequences, roughly 52% seen once. Investigators took around 11 milliliters of peripheral blood from every donor. This clonotype was counted many times. Antigen specificity is unknown. The TCR was taken from a middle-aged woman in good health. The sample was blood.

The CDR3 protein is CASSVSGGPLKTQYF. As DNA, the CDR3 is TGTGCCAGCAGCGTAAGCGGGGGGCCGCTAAAGACCCAGTACTTC. The rearrangement uses TRBV9 and TRBJ2-5; 9 nucleotides match TRBD2. The germline CDR1 and CDR2 sequences are SGDLS and YYNGEE. CDR3 length: 15 residues. V gave up 1 base and J gave up 6 bases; unmatched junction bases: 7.